This T cell receptor beta chain stems from a study of regulatory T cells in long-lasting Graves disease. The CDR3 has 13 residues. Germline loops: CDR1 MNHEY, CDR2 SMNVEV (reference sequence). The V gene lost 6 bases and the J gene lost 7 bases, with 13 bases spanning the gap. In this sample, this clonotype turned up many times. Time point specified: newly diagnosed GD, antithyroid drugs for less than 3 months. From PBMCs, RNA was extracted and then used to make the TCR library. Library construction for TCR beta used iRepertoire HTBI primers and Arm-PCR of CDR3 regions. TCRdb independently ran MiXCR on the multiplex PCR reads; one entry per CDR3 protein. Here the sample spans hundreds of thousands of distinct CDR3 sequences, approximately 15% being singletons. Separately, the same data were catalogued under a study of T cells in Graves' hyperthyroidism and ophthalmopathy.

V and J are TRBV27 and TRBJ2-1; no reliable D call. Source: peripheral blood mononuclear cells (PBMCs), taken at new diagnosis, from a patient treated with antithyroid drugs. This clonotype was obtained from a woman between 25 and 40 years old with Graves disease. Here the CDR3 DNA reads TGTGCCAGCAGCCCCGGGTGGCGGAATGAGCAGTTCTTC. This translates into CASSPGWRNEQFF.